The clone carrying this TCR beta chain was counted a single time. The antigen is unknown. A universal primer site came from template switching; cDNA carried unique molecular identifiers. One entry per CDR3 protein results from TCRdb running MiXCR on the 5' RACE reads. The sample yields about 530,000 distinct CDR3 sequences, 20% to 25% seen once. V shed 0 bases and J 4 bases; nucleotides not matched to a gene: 8. The CDR3 is 15 residues long. Germline V CDR1 and CDR2: DFQATT, SNEGSKA (reference sequence). This sample is part of a study of identical twins. Study outcomes and limitations: Invariant MAIT and iNKT cells are populations that could partly confound zero-insertion analyses.

Everyone who donated was a healthy Caucasian. This sample was also put to use in a study of yellow fever vaccine responses in identical twins.

The source is a woman aged 18-29 years in good health. The V and J genes are TRBV20-1 and TRBJ2-7; TRBD1 agrees at 8 bases. The sequencing sample was made of CD4+ T cells sorted from blood. Here the CDR3 reads CSARDRTGGGYEQYF. The DNA for the CDR3 is TGCAGTGCTAGAGATAGAACAGGGGGTGGATACGAGCAGTACTTC.